The following is a T cell receptor beta chain sequence with its context. As yet, its antigen is unknown. The germline V and J ends were trimmed by 5 bases and 8 bases, with 9 bases remaining between them. Germline V gene lookup returns CDR1 SGHAT and CDR2 FQNNGV. The length of the CDR3 is 11 residues. These data come from a study of cytomegalovirus exposure and HLA in healthy donors. Study in general: A prior analysis found around 110 million unique TCR beta sequences from some 190 million T cells. Study-level findings and limits: Information on immune exposure was restricted to one variable (CMV serostatus). A missense variant in DCLRE1C was later tied to TCR beta V- and J-gene trimming.

The study ran its PCR with 60 Vbeta and 13 Jbeta primers. Using immunoSEQ multiplex PCR, the repertoire was profiled, and TCRdb retains in-frame clones only, with some absent. The table shows some 150,000 clones, with 70% to 85% occurring only once. The receptor comes from a woman aged 40 to 50 in good health and CMV-seronegative. Input material: PBMCs. This chain links TRBV11-2 with TRBJ1-2; no definite D call. CDR3 in DNA: TGTGCCAGCAGCCGGACGGGGGGCTACACCTTC. Amino acid sequence: CASSRTGGYTF.